Included here is one T cell receptor beta chain sequence, with context. The data stem from a study of blood T cell repertoires in COVID-19. Turning to the study itself: T cells, B-cell-depleted T cells, or PBMCs supplied cDNA or gDNA.

This CDR3 has 15 residues. V was cut by 7 bases and J by 1 base, with 16 bases left in between. From germline, CDR1 is MNHEY and CDR2 SVGAGI. Per the authors' pipeline: Estimation of nucleated cell counts was performed using reference gene primer amplification. Sequencing was performed with immunoSEQ multiplex PCR; in TCRdb, only in-frame clones are kept and a portion is missing. That table gives V, J and clone size, and the DNA gave D and trimming. This sample has more than 200,000 clones, with 84% found just once. It was during active infection that Seattle patients were enrolled and then longitudinally followed.

V is TRBV6-5 and J is TRBJ1-1, with D hard to call. The sequencing sample was made of peripheral blood. This TCR was recovered from a woman at least 80 years old with COVID-19, enrolled during active disease. The CDR3 reads CASTEGGRQNTEAFF. CDR3 nucleotide sequence: TGTGCCAGCACCGAGGGAGGACGTCAGAACACTGAAGCTTTCTTT.